One sample yielded the 30 T cell receptor beta chains listed below, sequenced in a study of long-term antiretroviral therapy in people with HIV. Running of the v3.0 immunoSEQ assay took place at survey level. The protocol was immunoSEQ multiplex PCR, while the TCRdb copy is restricted to in-frame clones and leaves out a portion. The data hold fewer than 30,000 clones, with approximately 80% observed a single time. This sample comprised unsorted PBMCs, obtained 3 years after starting antiretroviral therapy. These receptors came from a man aged 40-49 years with HIV.

This sequence joins TRBV2 and TRBJ2-5, with 7 bases aligning to TRBD2. This CDR3 has 16 residues. Per germline, CDR1 SNHLY and CDR2 FYNNEI. The V segment lost 3 bases and the J segment 5 bases; nucleotides outside the gene matches: 12. CDR3 sequence (DNA): TGTGCCAGCAGTGAGCAAGCGGGGAAATATTGGGAGACCCAGTACTTC. This translates into CASSEQAGKYWETQYF.

This clone was detected only once. The DNA of the CDR3 is TGTGCCAGCAGCACCACCGGGGCATCATACAATGAGCAGTTCTTC. This gives the protein CASSTTGASYNEQFF. This chain joins TRBV11-3 and TRBJ2-1; tentatively, D is TRBD1 or TRBD2 (5 bases each). V shed 5 bases and J shed 4 bases, with 15 bases lying between them. CDR3 length equals 15 residues. Looked up from germline, CDR1 is SGHNT and CDR2 is YENEEA.

V gene TRBV7-8 combines with J gene TRBJ1-5; TRBD1 aligns across 8 bases. The CDR3 loop spans 15 amino acids. Germline values: CDR1 SGHVS, CDR2 FQNEAQ. With 4 bases clipped from V and 4 bases from J, the junction kept 6 bases outside the gene matches. CDR3 residues: CASSSFGQGNQPQHF. Here the CDR3 DNA reads TGTGCCAGCAGCTCCTTCGGACAGGGAAATCAGCCCCAGCATTTT.

This clone was seen a few times. The chain couples TRBV6-1 to TRBJ1-5; 7 bases map to TRBD1. Trimming took 11 bases from V and 5 from J; bases not matched to a gene: 9. Germline V gene lookup returns CDR1 MNHNS and CDR2 SASEGT. This CDR3 contains 13 residues. In nucleotides, the CDR3 is TGTGCCTACTCAACAGGGGAGGATCAGCCCCAGCATTTT. Translation gives CAYSTGEDQPQHF.

The genes are TRBV7-8 and TRBJ2-7, with 7 bases aligning to TRBD1. Trimming removed 4 bases from V and 4 bases from J; junction bases left unmatched: 10. CDR1 and CDR2 (germline): SGHVS, FQNEAQ. The CDR3 extends over 15 amino acids. The CDR3 DNA follows: TGTGCCAGCAGCTACCGACAGGGCGGTTTATACGAGCAGTACTTC. The encoded protein is CASSYRQGGLYEQYF. The whole variable domain, filled in from reference TRBV7-8 and TRBJ2-7, reads GAGVSQSPRYKVAKRGQDVALRCDPISGHVSLFWYQQALGQGPEFLTYFQNEAQLDKSGLPSDRFFAERPEGSVSTLKIQRTQQEDSAVYLCASSYRQGGLYEQYFGPGTRLTVT.

CDR3 nucleotide sequence: TGTGCCAGCAGCCCTAGCGGGGAGACGTTTAATGAGCAGTTCTTC. Translating gives CASSPSGETFNEQFF. The chain combines TRBV4-2 with TRBJ2-1; 9 nucleotides agree with TRBD2. Germline trimming cut 4 bases from V and 7 bases from J; bases unmatched to any gene: 8. Germline CDR1 reads LGHNA; CDR2 reads YNFKEQ. This CDR3 is built from 15 residues.

This clone was detected only a few times. The chain combines TRBV7-9 with TRBJ1-2; TRBD1 aligns across 7 bases. CDR3 length: 13 amino acids. V shed 10 bases, J shed 0 bases, and the junction held 5 bases outside the gene matches. Germline V gives CDR1 SEHNR, CDR2 FQNEAQ (reference sequence). The CDR3, as DNA: TGTGCCATCTCACAGGGGACTAACTATGGCTACACCTTC. It yields the protein CAISQGTNYGYTF.

The chain carries TRBV5-1 and TRBJ2-7, with a weak D call TRBD1 (5 bases). The germline V gene encodes CDR1 SGHRS and CDR2 YFSETQ. This CDR3 region has 13 residues. V was pared by 0 bases and J by 5 bases, with 9 bases between. The CDR3 sequence: CASSLERGNEQYF. As DNA, the CDR3 is TGCGCCAGCAGCTTGGAAAGGGGCAACGAGCAGTACTTC.

The chain employs TRBV29-1 and TRBJ2-3; D uncertain. Germline loops: CDR1 SQVTM, CDR2 ANQGSEA. This CDR3 has 13 residues. V gave up 6 bases and J gave up 4 bases, with 14 bases separating them. In DNA form, the CDR3 reads TGCAGCGTGCCGGGCATGTGGTCAGATACGCAGTATTTT. It encodes CSVPGMWSDTQYF.

This rearrangement joins TRBV18 to TRBJ2-4; D may be TRBD1 (5 bases). Germline V gene data show CDR1 as KGHSH and CDR2 as LQKENI. CDR3 length equals 13 residues. Trimming cost V 0 bases and J 7 bases, with 7 bases left between them. DNA for the CDR3: TGTGCCAGCTCACCACCAGCAGGGAACATTCAGTACTTC. Encoded protein: CASSPPAGNIQYF.

The CDR3 DNA reads TGTGCCAGCAGTCCAGGGGGCCAGCCGTTCTATGGCTACACCTTC. Protein: CASSPGGQPFYGYTF. The chain joins TRBV6-1 to TRBJ1-2, with 8 positions matching TRBD1. The CDR3 totals 15 residues. Germline CDR1 reads MNHNS; CDR2 reads SASEGT. The V and J ends lost 5 bases and 4 bases, in that order; junction bases with no gene match: 9.

This chain joins TRBV12-1 and TRBJ1-4; the table's D call of TRBD1 was not tested on the DNA. TRBV12-1 is a documented pseudogene. The CDR3 extends over 15 amino acids. The DNA of the CDR3 is TGTGCCAGCAGCGCGCAGACAGGGTTTAATGAAAAACTGTTTTTT. This gives the protein CASSAQTGFNEKLFF.

The rearrangement links TRBV13 to TRBJ2-7; D tentatively reads TRBD1 or TRBD2 (5 bases each). The CDR3 sequence is 16 residues long. V shed 5 bases and J shed 0 bases, with 17 bases lying between them. Germline CDR1 and CDR2: PRHDT and FYEKMQ (reference sequence). This CDR3 reads CASSGIRDVSSYEQYF. The DNA of the CDR3 is TGTGCCAGCAGCGGGATCCGGGACGTAAGCTCCTACGAGCAGTACTTC.

CDR3 region: CASSPSGASTDTQYF. The DNA of the CDR3 is TGTGCCAGCAGCCCCAGCGGGGCTAGCACAGATACGCAGTATTTT. The chain couples TRBV9 to TRBJ2-3; 7 nucleotides line up with TRBD2. CDR1 SGDLS and CDR2 YYNGEE come from the germline V gene. The CDR3 is 15 amino acids. Germline trimming cut 4 bases from V and 0 bases from J; bases unmatched to any gene: 5. The variable domain in full, with the rest retrieved from reference TRBV9 and TRBJ2-3, is DSGVTQTPKHLITATGQRVTLRCSPRSGDLSVYWYQQSLDQGLQFLIQYYNGEERAKGNILERFSAQQFPDLHSELNLSSLELGDSALYFCASSPSGASTDTQYFGPGTRLTVL.

The chain joins TRBV29-1 to TRBJ1-1; D gene unclear. Trimming left V 4 bases short and J 2 bases short, with 5 bases between. CDR1 and CDR2 from the germline V gene are SQVTM and ANQGSEA. The CDR3 contains 11 residues. The CDR3 spells CSVGENTEAFF. Written as DNA, the CDR3 is TGCAGCGTTGGGGAAAACACTGAAGCTTTCTTT.

The CDR3 here is CASSQDIYGYEQYF. CDR3 sequence (DNA): TGCGCCAGCAGCCAAGATATATACGGCTACGAGCAGTACTTC. V is TRBV4-3 and J is TRBJ2-7; D ambiguous. Trimming removed 0 bases at V and 3 bases at J, with 9 bases between. Germline V gene data show CDR1 as LGHNA and CDR2 as YSLEER. The CDR3 loop spans 14 amino acids.

The CDR3 spells CASSQDTDTQYF. The CDR3 DNA reads TGTGCCAGCAGCCAGGACACAGATACGCAGTATTTT. The gene calls are TRBV2 and TRBJ2-3; D gene ambiguous. Germline values: CDR1 SNHLY, CDR2 FYNNEI. Trimming stripped 6 bases from V and 2 bases from J, with 6 bases between. There are 12 residues in the CDR3. The full variable domain, its missing parts supplied by reference TRBV2 and TRBJ2-3, is EPEVTQTPSHQVTQMGQEVILRCVPISNHLYFYWYRQILGQKVEFLVSFYNNEISEKSEIFDDQFSVERPDGSNFTLKIRSTKLEDSAMYFCASSQDTDTQYFGPGTRLTVL.

The chain uses TRBV6-4 and TRBJ1-2, with 7 bases lining up with TRBD1. Germline values: CDR1 MRHNA, CDR2 SNTAGT. The CDR3 sequence is 16 residues long. V was clipped by 10 bases and J by 0 bases; unmatched bases: 14. CDR3 protein: CANPPGQLGSNYGYTF. As DNA, the CDR3 is TGTGCCAACCCACCGGGACAGCTGGGCTCTAACTATGGCTACACCTTC.

This chain connects TRBV4-2 to TRBJ2-2, with D maybe TRBD1 (5 bases). Trimming shortened V by 1 base and J by 3 bases, and 6 bases separated the two germline ends. CDR3 size: 14 residues. Germline lookup yields CDR1 LGHNA and CDR2 YNFKEQ. The DNA for the CDR3 is TGTGCCAGCAGCCAAGGACAGCACACCGGGGAGCTGTTTTTT. Translation gives CASSQGQHTGELFF.

The rearrangement joins TRBV5-1 to TRBJ1-4, with TRBD1 as a possible D gene (5 bases). The CDR3 contains 15 residues. V dropped 0 bases and J dropped 11 bases, with 17 bases sitting between them. Germline CDR1 SGHRS, CDR2 YFSETQ. CDR3 loop: CASSLEYGGVGKLFF. For the CDR3, the DNA is TGCGCCAGCAGCTTGGAGTATGGGGGGGTTGGTAAACTGTTTTTT.

V gene TRBV11-2 combines with J gene TRBJ2-7; TRBD2 agrees at 9 bases. Germline V gene lookup returns CDR1 SGHAT and CDR2 FQNNGV. There are 13 residues in the CDR3. The V and J ends lost 6 bases and 4 bases, in that order; junction bases with no gene match: 4. This chain's CDR3 is CASRAGGRYEQYF. For the CDR3, the DNA is TGTGCCAGCAGAGCGGGAGGAAGATACGAGCAGTACTTC. Based on the CDR3 plus reference TRBV11-2 and TRBJ2-7, the full variable domain is EAGVAQSPRYKIIEKRQSVAFWCNPISGHATLYWYQQILGQGPKLLIQFQNNGVVDDSQLPKDRFSAERLKGVDSTLKIQPAKLEDSAVYLCASRAGGRYEQYFGPGTRLTVT.

This clone was recorded once. The rearrangement joins TRBV11-2 to TRBJ1-2, with 10 bases lining up with TRBD1. V gave up 3 bases and J gave up 6 bases; unmatched junction bases: 7. The CDR3 length is 15 residues. Per the germline V gene, CDR1 is SGHAT and CDR2 is FQNNGV. This chain's CDR3 is CASSFGQGEGDGYTF. CDR3 nucleotide sequence: TGTGCCAGCAGCTTCGGACAGGGGGAGGGAGATGGCTACACCTTC.

This chain links TRBV19 with TRBJ1-5; D is perhaps TRBD1 (6 bases). The CDR3 has 15 amino acids. Between the trimmed V and J ends, which lost 10 bases and 0 bases, there was a span of 16 bases. Germline V gives CDR1 LNHDA, CDR2 SQIVND (reference sequence). The CDR3 coding sequence is TGTGCCACCAGGACGCAGGGGATTAGCAATCAGCCCCAGCATTTT. This encodes CATRTQGISNQPQHF.

The chain recombines TRBV5-1 with TRBJ2-7; TRBD2 aligns across 9 bases. J gave up 5 bases and V 1 base, and 10 bases lay outside the gene matches. CDR3 size: 16 residues. CDR1 and CDR2 (germline): SGHRS, YFSETQ. As DNA, the CDR3 is TGCGCCAGCAGCTTGATGTTCGCGGGAGGGCCCCACGAGCAGTACTTC. Translating gives CASSLMFAGGPHEQYF.

CDR3 nucleotides: TGCGCCAGCAGCTTGGCAGTCAGTTATCTGAACACTGAAGCTTTCTTT. This sequence encodes CASSLAVSYLNTEAFF. This chain joins TRBV5-1 and TRBJ1-1; D not resolved. The CDR3 sequence is 16 residues long. In germline, CDR1 is SGHRS, CDR2 YFSETQ. Trimming pared 0 bases from V and 0 bases from J, leaving 12 bases between.

In this sample, this clone turned up once. The chain combines TRBV7-2 with TRBJ2-3; TRBD2 agrees at 7 bases. CDR1 SGHTA and CDR2 FQGNSA come from the germline V gene. After removal of 3 bases from V and 6 bases from J, the junction contained 12 bases not matched to a gene. This CDR3 has 16 amino acids. Here the CDR3 reads CASSFTLAPPQDTQYF. The CDR3 nucleotides read TGTGCCAGCAGCTTTACACTAGCGCCTCCCCAGGATACGCAGTATTTT.

The chain employs TRBV7-7 and TRBJ2-5; D uncertain. Germline V lookup: CDR1 SSHAT, CDR2 FNYEAQ (reference sequence). CDR3 length: 13 residues. Between the trimmed V and J ends, which lost 3 bases and 1 base, there was a span of 6 bases. The CDR3 spells CASSFYIQETQYF. The CDR3 DNA reads as TGTGCCAGCAGCTTTTACATCCAAGAGACCCAGTACTTC.

This clone was found a few times. The chain combines TRBV7-2 with TRBJ1-6, with 7 bases that match TRBD1. This CDR3 is 15 amino acids long. Per germline, CDR1 SGHTA and CDR2 FQGNSA. V shed 6 bases, J shed 7 bases, and the junction held 9 bases outside the gene matches. CDR3 loop: CASSLPRGVNSPLHF. Here the CDR3 DNA reads TGTGCCAGCAGTCTACCCAGGGGGGTGAATTCACCCCTCCACTTT.

V usage is TRBV27 and J usage is TRBJ1-2; D not resolved. The germline gives CDR1 MNHEY, CDR2 SMNVEV (reference sequence). V lost 3 bases to trimming and J lost 2 bases, with 10 bases between them. The CDR3 contains 14 residues. The CDR3 DNA sequence: TGTGCCAGCAGTTTGTCCAGGACGAACTATGGCTACACCTTC. It yields the protein CASSLSRTNYGYTF.

This chain connects TRBV4-1 to TRBJ1-5, with a weak D call TRBD1 (5 bases). V was cut by 0 bases and J by 3 bases, with 18 bases left in between. The length of the CDR3 is 18 residues. The germline V gene has CDR1 MGHRA and CDR2 YSYEKL. CDR3 loop: CASSQDPGATATNQPQHF. CDR3 DNA: TGCGCCAGCAGCCAAGATCCTGGGGCGACGGCAACCAATCAGCCCCAGCATTTT.